This T cell receptor beta chain is drawn from a study of cytomegalovirus exposure and HLA in healthy donors. The CDR3 contains 14 residues. V was pared by 7 bases and J by 4 bases, with 16 bases between. From germline, CDR1 is MDHEN and CDR2 SYDVKM. 60 Vbeta and 13 Jbeta primers were used in PCR. Libraries were prepared by immunoSEQ multiplex PCR; TCRdb keeps only in-frame clonotypes and omits some of them. The profile shows about 59,000 clones, 80% of them singletons. This sequence originates from a woman between 40 and 50 years old in good health and CMV-seronegative. Sample: PBMCs. The chain carries TRBV28 and TRBJ1-2; the D gene is possibly TRBD1 (5 bases). CDR3 DNA sequence: TGTGCCAGCACCCCTCCAGGGCAGGGCTATGGCTACACCTTC. Protein sequence: CASTPPGQGYGYTF.